The 15 T cell receptor beta chains presented below share a single source sample, sequenced in a study of cytomegalovirus exposure and HLA in healthy donors. The PCR contained 60 Vbeta and 13 Jbeta primers. Generated by immunoSEQ multiplex PCR, the TCRdb table keeps only in-frame clones and is missing some. The data hold about 160,000 clones, with more than 70% observed a single time. The sample was PBMCs. These receptors came from a boy aged 2 to 10 in good health and CMV-seronegative.

The CDR3 sequence is CASSLDGGGNHQPQHF. Here the CDR3 DNA reads TGTGCCAGCAGCTTGGATGGCGGGGGAAATCATCAGCCCCAGCATTTT. This rearrangement joins TRBV5-6 to TRBJ1-5; D might be TRBD1 (5 bases). Per the germline V gene, CDR1 is SGHDT and CDR2 is YYEEEE. The CDR3 length is 16 residues. Between the trimmed V and J ends, which lost 0 bases and 5 bases, there was a span of 15 bases. Filled out from reference TRBV5-6 and TRBJ1-5, the complete variable domain reads DAGVTQSPTHLIKTRGQQVTLRCSPKSGHDTVSWYQQALGQGPQFIFQYYEEEERQRGNFPDRFSGHQFPNYSSELNVNALLLGDSALYLCASSLDGGGNHQPQHFGDGTRLSIL.

For the CDR3, the DNA is TGTGCCATCAGTGAGTTAGGGGCAGACCGGGAGACCCAGTACTTC. Protein: CAISELGADRETQYF. The V and J genes are TRBV10-3 and TRBJ2-5; the D gene is possibly TRBD1 (5 bases). This CDR3 is built from 15 residues. The germline V gene has CDR1 ENHRY and CDR2 SYGVKD. The germline V and J ends were trimmed by 1 base and 5 bases, with 14 bases remaining between them.

This clone has just one count. The chain has TRBV7-9 and TRBJ2-1; 13 bases fit TRBD2. The CDR3 is 15 amino acids. CDR1 is SEHNR, CDR2 FQNEAQ, per germline (reference sequence). Trimming removed 4 bases from V and 8 bases from J; junction bases left unmatched: 5. CDR3 DNA sequence: TGTGCCAGCAGCTCGGGACTAGCGGGAATGTATGAGCAGTTCTTC. Its translation is CASSSGLAGMYEQFF.

The chain has TRBV29-1 and TRBJ2-2; the match to TRBD2 covers 11 bases. The CDR3 runs 16 residues. V trimming: 3 bases; J trimming: 2 bases; junction bases outside the gene matches: 5. Germline values: CDR1 SQVTM, CDR2 ANQGSEA. In DNA, the CDR3 is TGCAGCGTTGAGGCTAGCGGGAGGACCAACACCGGGGAGCTGTTTTTT. This gives the protein CSVEASGRTNTGELFF.

The J gene is TRBJ1-2, the V gene TRBV19; perhaps TRBD1 as D (6 bases). The V end was cut by 3 bases, the J end by 4 bases, with 12 bases between. This CDR3 is built from 14 residues. Germline V lookup: CDR1 LNHDA, CDR2 SQIVND (reference sequence). In nucleotides, the CDR3 is TGTGCCAGTAGTATCAGCAGGGACATCTATGGCTACACCTTC. It codes for CASSISRDIYGYTF. The full variable domain, with the rest looked up from reference TRBV19 and TRBJ1-2, is DGGITQSPKYLFRKEGQNVTLSCEQNLNHDAMYWYRQDPGQGLRLIYYSQIVNDFQKGDIAEGYSVSREKKESFPLTVTSAQKNPTAFYLCASSISRDIYGYTFGSGTRLTVV.

J is TRBJ2-3 and V is TRBV9; 9 nucleotides agree with TRBD2. The junction had 10 bases not matched to a gene; V was cut back by 2 bases and J by 3 bases. Germline values: CDR1 SGDLS, CDR2 YYNGEE. The CDR3 sequence is 17 residues long. CDR3 DNA sequence: TGTGCCAGCAGCGTTATGCCCACGACTAGCGGTACAGATACGCAGTATTTT. Protein sequence: CASSVMPTTSGTDTQYF.

The chain recombines TRBV28 with TRBJ1-3; D not certain. This CDR3 is built from 12 residues. The germline CDR1 and CDR2 sequences are MDHEN and SYDVKM. V was cut by 6 bases and J by 2 bases, with 5 bases left in between. As DNA, the CDR3 is TGTGCCAGCAGCGAGCCTGGAAACACCATATATTTT. Amino acids: CASSEPGNTIYF.

V gene TRBV29-1 combines with J gene TRBJ1-4, with D tentatively TRBD1 (5 bases). Germline CDR1 and CDR2: SQVTM and ANQGSEA. Trimming removed 2 bases from V and 7 bases from J, with 11 bases in between. This CDR3 is built from 13 residues. The CDR3 here is CSVESGSGEKLFF. CDR3 sequence (DNA): TGCAGCGTTGAATCAGGGTCGGGTGAAAAACTGTTTTTT.

This chain uses TRBV9 with TRBJ2-3; D is perhaps TRBD2 (6 bases). The germline V gene encodes CDR1 SGDLS and CDR2 YYNGEE. V dropped 1 base and J dropped 0 bases, with 6 bases sitting between them. The CDR3 runs 14 residues. The CDR3 nucleotides read TGTGCCAGCAGCGTACGGGGGAGCACAGATACGCAGTATTTT. Translated: CASSVRGSTDTQYF.

The chain has TRBV19 and TRBJ2-1, with 12 positions matching TRBD2. The junction had 10 bases not matched to a gene; V was cut back by 6 bases and J by 4 bases. The germline CDR1 and CDR2 sequences are LNHDA and SQIVND (reference sequence). CDR3 size: 17 residues. The CDR3 loop is CASRQTSGSPGYNEQFF. The CDR3 DNA is TGTGCCAGTAGGCAGACTAGCGGGAGCCCCGGGTACAATGAGCAGTTCTTC.

A few counts support this clone. The gene calls are TRBV6-4 and TRBJ2-5; 7 bases align to TRBD1. V lost 6 bases and J lost 2; bases outside the gene matches: 6. CDR1 is MRHNA, CDR2 SNTAGT, per germline. The CDR3 sequence is 14 residues long. The DNA of the CDR3 is TGTGCCAGCAGCCCCGACAGGGCACAAGAGACCCAGTACTTC. This translates into CASSPDRAQETQYF.

The chain employs TRBV4-1 and TRBJ1-6; no definite D call. The V and J ends lost 0 bases and 14 bases respectively, with 11 bases between them. This CDR3 comprises 13 residues. Per the germline V gene, CDR1 is MGHRA and CDR2 is YSYEKL. This chain's CDR3 is CASSQDGRQTLHF. CDR3 nucleotide sequence: TGCGCCAGCAGCCAAGATGGCAGGCAAACCCTCCACTTT.

The chain links TRBV6-5 to TRBJ2-5, with 10 bases aligning to TRBD2. Germline trimming cut 0 bases from V and 10 bases from J; bases unmatched to any gene: 8. This CDR3 has 15 amino acids. The germline V gene encodes CDR1 MNHEY and CDR2 SVGAGI. As DNA, the CDR3 is TGTGCCAGCAGTTACTCGACACTAGCGGGGACGATCCAGTACTTC. It yields the protein CASSYSTLAGTIQYF.

The genes are TRBV7-9 and TRBJ2-5; 7 bases line up with TRBD1. V lost 9 bases and J lost 5; bases outside the gene matches: 18. The CDR3 has 16 amino acids. Germline V lookup: CDR1 SEHNR, CDR2 FQNEAQ (reference sequence). CDR3 protein: CASTILRQGLPETQYF. CDR3 coding DNA: TGTGCCAGTACCATACTAAGACAGGGTTTACCGGAGACCCAGTACTTC.

The chain has TRBV7-2 and TRBJ2-4, with D maybe TRBD1 (5 bases). The CDR3 contains 13 residues. CDR1 and CDR2 (germline): SGHTA, FQGNSA. V dropped 5 bases and J dropped 7 bases, with 12 bases sitting between them. The DNA for the CDR3 is TGTGCCAGCAGCGCCGGCAGGGCTAACATTCAGTACTTC. It translates to CASSAGRANIQYF. The full variable domain, its missing parts supplied by reference TRBV7-2 and TRBJ2-4, is GAGVSQSPSNKVTEKGKDVELRCDPISGHTALYWYRQSLGQGLEFLIYFQGNSAPDKSGLPSDRFSAERTGGSVSTLTIQRTQQEDSAVYLCASSAGRANIQYFGAGTRLSVL.